This TCR beta chain stems from a study of spatial heterogeneity in lung cancer. Study summary: The count of detected beta-chain sequences consistently exceeded that of alpha-chain sequences.

About this clonotype itself: Its specificity is unknown.

Germline CDR1 is SGHRS and CDR2 is YFSETQ. The CDR3 sequence is 16 residues long. V gave up 4 bases and J gave up 2 bases, with 17 bases separating them. The time point was: sample taken at primary tumor resection. Unsorted samples of tumor, nontumor lung or frozen PBMC had their whole RNA sequenced. The donors, approximately 66 patients with untreated early-stage non-small cell lung cancer, provided the samples. TCR cDNA molecules were tagged individually, and each one carried a unique molecular identifier. TCRdb independently ran MiXCR on the 5' RACE reads; one entry per CDR3 protein. The sample yields about 92,000 distinct CDR3 sequences, about 12% seen once. Study-wide results and caveats: Whereas they appeared in blood less at follow-up, ubiquitous expanded tumor TCRs appeared there more at resection.

The chain couples TRBV5-1 to TRBJ2-3, with D possibly matching TRBD2 (6 bases). This sequence was found in a male donor with early-stage non-small cell lung cancer. The sample here was PBMCs, taken at surgery. In DNA form, the CDR3 reads TGCGCCAGCAGCCCGGGGGAGTACGCGTCCACAGATACGCAGTATTTT. It encodes CASSPGEYASTDTQYF.